The entry below describes one T cell receptor beta chain. Its antigen is currently unknown. This record belongs to a study of T cell repertoires and HLA-DP antigens. The overall study: Donors were two male and one female, aged 18-to-29 to 60-to-69. Study-level results: The CD4+ repertoire was not split into naive and memory. Against both alloantigens, CD137+ clonality was similar, about 0.39. Total CD4+ responders were stimulated by HeLa antigen-presenting cells.

TCRdb keeps only in-frame clones here, not all; method: immunoSEQ multiplex PCR. The table includes approximately 73,000 clones, over 75% detected once. The TCR originated in a man aged 55 to 69 in good health and CMV-seronegative. The source material was CD4+ T cells from PBMCs.

CDR3 sequence (DNA): TGCGCCAGCAGCCAAGACCCACAAGCGGGGGGCTCTGGGGCCAACGTCCTGACTTTC. It codes for CASSQDPQAGGSGANVLTF. The J gene is TRBJ2-6, the V gene TRBV4-3; the match to TRBD2 covers 9 bases. V gave up 0 bases and J gave up 0 bases; unmatched junction bases: 6. The germline gives CDR1 LGHNA, CDR2 YSLEER. CDR3 length: 19 amino acids.